Below, 26 T cell receptor beta chains from the same sample are listed, as sequenced in a study of blood T cell repertoires in COVID-19. Assay used: immunoSEQ multiplex PCR; TCRdb lists only in-frame clones, some missing. The sample has 50,000 to 70,000 clones, under 80% seen once. Sequencing used PBMCs or T cells enriched from blood (not recorded which). The receptor source for this set is a woman aged 60-75 years who had been exposed to COVID-19.

V is TRBV28 and J is TRBJ1-4, with D perhaps TRBD1 (5 bases). Germline CDR1 reads MDHEN; CDR2 reads SYDVKM. Trimming shortened V by 4 bases and J by 2 bases, and 17 bases separated the two germline ends. The CDR3 consists of 17 residues. Written as DNA, the CDR3 is TGTGCCAGCAGTTCACAAGAATGGGGGAGGACTAATGAAAAACTGTTTTTT. Protein: CASSSQEWGRTNEKLFF.

This clone was detected once. The DNA for the CDR3 is TGTGCCAGCAGTTTAATGCGGTATGAGCAGTTCTTC. Amino acids: CASSLMRYEQFF. The chain is built from TRBV28 and TRBJ2-1, with D unclear. There are 12 residues in the CDR3. Germline V gene data show CDR1 as MDHEN and CDR2 as SYDVKM. V shed 2 bases and J shed 8 bases, with 7 bases lying between them.

V gene TRBV2 combines with J gene TRBJ1-5, with D uncertain. The CDR3 has 14 amino acids. The germline V gene has CDR1 SNHLY and CDR2 FYNNEI. V was trimmed by 1 base and J by 7 bases, leaving 11 bases between them. The CDR3 coding sequence is TGTGCCAGCAGTGAAGGAGCCCCCCGGCAGCCCCAGCATTTT. This translates into CASSEGAPRQPQHF.

The V call is TRBV3-1 (or the pseudogene TRBV3-2), the J call TRBJ2-1, with 10 bases identical to TRBD2. CDR3 size: 15 residues. V lost 1 base, J lost 16 bases, and 13 bases stayed unmatched. Germline CDR1 is LGHDT and CDR2 is YNNKEL (reference sequence). CDR3 bases: TGTGCCAGCAGCCAAGGGGTTAGCGGGGGGCCATCCCCCTTCTTC. It yields the protein CASSQGVSGGPSPFF.

CDR3 nucleotides: TGTGCCAGTAGTATAGTTAGAAGCAATCAGCCCCAGCATTTT. This encodes CASSIVRSNQPQHF. The chain carries TRBV19 and TRBJ1-5; no firm D call. The germline CDR1 and CDR2 sequences are LNHDA and SQIVND (reference sequence). The CDR3 length is 14 residues. Between the trimmed V and J ends, which lost 1 base and 1 base, there was a span of 5 bases.

The chain carries TRBV10-1 and TRBJ2-3; D not certain. There are 12 residues in the CDR3. V lost 2 bases and J lost 5, with 5 bases in between. Germline assignment: CDR1 WNHNN and CDR2 SYGVQD (reference sequence). The CDR3 spells CASSESRDTQYF. Here the CDR3 DNA reads TGCGCCAGCAGTGAGAGCCGAGATACGCAGTATTTT.

This chain uses TRBV14 with TRBJ1-6; no clear D gene. From germline, CDR1 is SGHDN and CDR2 FVKESK. The CDR3 runs 16 residues. V was shortened by 3 bases and J by 1 base, with 10 bases between the two germline ends. The CDR3, as DNA: TGTGCCAGCAGCCAGCGGGGAGGGTCCTATAATTCACCCCTCCACTTT. It encodes CASSQRGGSYNSPLHF. Based on the CDR3 plus reference TRBV14 and TRBJ1-6, the full variable domain is EAGVTQFPSHSVIEKGQTVTLRCDPISGHDNLYWYRRVMGKEIKFLLHFVKESKQDESGMPNNRFLAERTGGTYSTLKVQPAELEDSGVYFCASSQRGGSYNSPLHFGNGTRLTVT.

This clone has only a few counts. V usage is TRBV2 and J usage is TRBJ2-1, with D possibly TRBD1 on 5 matching bases. The CDR3 sequence is 14 residues long. The germline V and J ends were trimmed by 1 base and 8 bases, with 12 bases remaining between them. The germline V gene encodes CDR1 SNHLY and CDR2 FYNNEI. CDR3 nucleotide sequence: TGTGCCAGCAGTGAAGAACTTAGGGGCGATGAGCAGTTCTTC. It codes for CASSEELRGDEQFF.

CDR3 amino acids: CASSMRHTYEQYF. DNA for the CDR3: TGTGCCAGTAGTATGAGGCATACCTACGAGCAGTACTTC. The gene calls are TRBV19 and TRBJ2-7; D not resolved. The CDR3 sequence is 13 residues long. Per the germline V gene, CDR1 is LNHDA and CDR2 is SQIVND (reference sequence). Trimming cost V 3 bases and J 2 bases, with 8 bases left between them.

The chain joins TRBV6-6 to TRBJ1-3; unclear D gene. V gave up 6 bases and J gave up 2 bases, with 11 bases separating them. The CDR3 loop spans 14 amino acids. Germline CDR1 is MNHNY and CDR2 is SVGAGI (reference sequence). In nucleotides, the CDR3 is TGTGCCAGCAGCCCACCCGGGGCTGGAAACACCATATATTTT. Residues: CASSPPGAGNTIYF.

The chain employs TRBV12-3 or TRBV12-4 and TRBJ2-1; 8 positions agree with TRBD1. CDR3 size: 12 residues. Trimming removed 3 bases from V and 15 bases from J; junction bases left unmatched: 7. The CDR3 DNA follows: TGTGCCAGCAGTTTGGAGAGGACAGGGCGGTTCTTC. Translating gives CASSLERTGRFF.

The chain employs TRBV28 and TRBJ2-3, with D tentatively TRBD2 (6 bases). With 5 bases removed from V and 2 bases from J, the gap between germline ends came to 14 bases. Germline V gene data show CDR1 as MDHEN and CDR2 as SYDVKM. The CDR3 loop spans 15 amino acids. The CDR3 nucleotides read TGTGCCAGCAGTCGACGGGGGTCCTTCACAGATACGCAGTATTTT. It encodes CASSRRGSFTDTQYF. Using reference TRBV28 and TRBJ2-3 for the parts outside the CDR3, the full variable domain is DVKVTQSSRYLVKRTGEKVFLECVQDMDHENMFWYRQDPGLGLRLIYFSYDVKMKEKGDIPEGYSVSREKKERFSLILESASTNQTSMYLCASSRRGSFTDTQYFGPGTRLTVL.

This clone occurred once. Sequence at one end of the junction differs from germline and may be a read error. Here the CDR3 reads CASSYRTPGSRTGELFF. CDR3 coding DNA: TGTGCTAGCAGCTACCGCACCCCCGGGTCGAGGACCGGGGAGCTGTTTTTT. The chain uses TRBV7-7 and TRBJ2-2; D gene ambiguous. CDR1 SSHAT and CDR2 FNYEAQ come from the germline V gene (reference sequence). The length of the CDR3 is 17 residues.

The V and J genes are TRBV5-1 and TRBJ1-2; 9 bases line up with TRBD1. With V trimmed by 3 bases and J by 7 bases, 13 bases remained unmatched. Germline values: CDR1 SGHRS, CDR2 YFSETQ. The CDR3 has 16 residues. As DNA, the CDR3 is TGCGCCAGCAGCTCGGGGACCGGGACAGGGAGGAGTGGCTACACCTTC. Protein product: CASSSGTGTGRSGYTF.

This clone has only a few counts. This chain connects TRBV10-2 to TRBJ2-1, with 7 bases that match TRBD1. V dropped 6 bases and J dropped 4; count of bases not matched to a gene: 6. This CDR3 region has 14 residues. Per the germline V gene, CDR1 is WSHSY and CDR2 is SAAADI. CDR3 amino acids: CASRQGTDYNEQFF. The CDR3 nucleotides are TGCGCCAGCAGGCAAGGGACAGATTACAATGAGCAGTTCTTC.

The chain uses TRBV30 and TRBJ1-2, with 10 bases fitting TRBD1. This CDR3 is built from 15 residues. The J segment lost 4 bases and the V segment lost 5 bases, leaving 10 bases of the junction unmatched. Looked up from germline, CDR1 is GTSNPN and CDR2 is SVGIG (reference sequence). The DNA for the CDR3 is TGTGCCTGGCTTGTTCCGGGACAGGGGAGCTATGGCTACACCTTC. Translation gives CAWLVPGQGSYGYTF.

The gene calls are TRBV15 and TRBJ1-5, with TRBD1 matching over 8 bases. V lost 5 bases to trimming and J lost 5 bases; unmatched junction nucleotides: 11. The CDR3 is 16 residues long. The germline gives CDR1 LNHNV, CDR2 YYDKDF (reference sequence). CDR3 nucleotides: TGTGCCACCAGCGGAGGGGACAGGTTAGTTTATCAGCCCCAGCATTTT. This encodes CATSGGDRLVYQPQHF.

The V call is TRBV27, the J call TRBJ2-5; 9 nucleotides match TRBD1. The germline gives CDR1 MNHEY, CDR2 SMNVEV (reference sequence). This CDR3 spans 16 amino acids. V dropped 2 bases and J dropped 1; count of bases not matched to a gene: 5. In DNA, the CDR3 is TGTGCCAGCAGTTTAAAGCACAGGGGGCCCCAAGAGACCCAGTACTTC. Translation: CASSLKHRGPQETQYF.

The V gene is TRBV5-1, the J gene TRBJ2-6; weak D call: TRBD2 (6 bases). The CDR3 is 17 amino acids. Trimming took off 4 bases at V and 0 bases at J, with 14 bases between the two ends. The germline gives CDR1 SGHRS, CDR2 YFSETQ. DNA for the CDR3: TGCGCCAGCAGCGCTTCTACCGGGAGCTCTGGGGCCAACGTCCTGACTTTC. Translated: CASSASTGSSGANVLTF.

The gene calls are TRBV28 and TRBJ1-1, with 11 bases that match TRBD1. The ends lost 3 bases at V and 0 bases at J; junction bases unmatched: 9. The CDR3 spans 18 residues. Germline-derived CDR1 and CDR2 are MDHEN and SYDVKM. The CDR3 is CASSLTGTGGSLNTEAFF. CDR3 DNA: TGTGCCAGCAGTTTGACCGGGACAGGGGGGTCACTGAACACTGAAGCTTTCTTT.

The chain carries TRBV10-3 and TRBJ1-2; D is perhaps TRBD1 (5 bases). V lost 0 bases and J 3 bases, leaving 8 bases between the germline ends. This CDR3 comprises 14 residues. Germline V gives CDR1 ENHRY, CDR2 SYGVKD. CDR3 sequence: CAISESVTDYGYTF. The CDR3 nucleotides read TGTGCCATCAGTGAGTCTGTGACAGACTATGGCTACACCTTC.

This chain uses TRBV9 with TRBJ1-2, with TRBD1 identical over 11 bases. Germline lookup yields CDR1 SGDLS and CDR2 YYNGEE. This CDR3 contains 16 residues. The V and J ends lost 3 bases and 2 bases, in that order; junction bases with no gene match: 6. The CDR3 sequence: CASSASDRGPNYGYTF. CDR3 nucleotide sequence: TGTGCCAGCAGCGCTTCGGACAGGGGGCCGAACTATGGCTACACCTTC.

The V and J genes are TRBV5-4 and TRBJ1-4, with D hard to call. This CDR3 contains 15 residues. V was pared by 0 bases and J by 2 bases, with 8 bases between. Germline values: CDR1 SGHNT, CDR2 YYREEE (reference sequence). CDR3 amino acids: CASSLEATTNEKLFF. CDR3 coding DNA: TGTGCCAGCAGCTTGGAAGCTACCACTAATGAAAAACTGTTTTTT. Full variable domain (rest looked up from reference TRBV5-4 and TRBJ1-4): ETGVTQSPTHLIKTRGQQVTLRCSSQSGHNTVSWYQQALGQGPQFIFQYYREEENGRGNFPPRFSGLQFPNYSSELNVNALELDDSALYLCASSLEATTNEKLFFGSGTQLSVL.

This clone was counted at least ten times. The chain has TRBV6-1 and TRBJ1-6; no firm D call. CDR1 and CDR2 from the germline V gene are MNHNS and SASEGT. The CDR3 is 15 residues long. Trimming removed 1 base at V and 2 bases at J, with 6 bases between. The CDR3 DNA follows: TGTGCCAGCAGTGAAGTCGGGGCCTATAATTCACCCCTCCACTTT. It translates to CASSEVGAYNSPLHF.

This clone was counted only a few times. The rearrangement links TRBV6-1 to TRBJ1-2, with D tentatively TRBD1 (5 bases). This CDR3 is built from 16 residues. Germline CDR1 is MNHNS and CDR2 is SASEGT. The V end lost 0 bases, the J end lost 0 bases, and 11 bases lay between the germline ends. The CDR3: CASSEAGDRPNYGYTF. The DNA of the CDR3 is TGTGCCAGCAGTGAAGCGGGCGACAGACCTAACTATGGCTACACCTTC.

The V call is TRBV30, the J call TRBJ1-3; weak D call: TRBD1 (5 bases). Germline V gene data show CDR1 as GTSNPN and CDR2 as SVGIG (reference sequence). Trimming shortened V by 1 base and J by 4 bases, and 8 bases separated the two germline ends. This CDR3 is 13 amino acids long. CDR3 loop: CAWSAGGGNTIYF. CDR3 in DNA: TGTGCCTGGAGTGCCGGGGGGGGAAACACCATATATTTT.